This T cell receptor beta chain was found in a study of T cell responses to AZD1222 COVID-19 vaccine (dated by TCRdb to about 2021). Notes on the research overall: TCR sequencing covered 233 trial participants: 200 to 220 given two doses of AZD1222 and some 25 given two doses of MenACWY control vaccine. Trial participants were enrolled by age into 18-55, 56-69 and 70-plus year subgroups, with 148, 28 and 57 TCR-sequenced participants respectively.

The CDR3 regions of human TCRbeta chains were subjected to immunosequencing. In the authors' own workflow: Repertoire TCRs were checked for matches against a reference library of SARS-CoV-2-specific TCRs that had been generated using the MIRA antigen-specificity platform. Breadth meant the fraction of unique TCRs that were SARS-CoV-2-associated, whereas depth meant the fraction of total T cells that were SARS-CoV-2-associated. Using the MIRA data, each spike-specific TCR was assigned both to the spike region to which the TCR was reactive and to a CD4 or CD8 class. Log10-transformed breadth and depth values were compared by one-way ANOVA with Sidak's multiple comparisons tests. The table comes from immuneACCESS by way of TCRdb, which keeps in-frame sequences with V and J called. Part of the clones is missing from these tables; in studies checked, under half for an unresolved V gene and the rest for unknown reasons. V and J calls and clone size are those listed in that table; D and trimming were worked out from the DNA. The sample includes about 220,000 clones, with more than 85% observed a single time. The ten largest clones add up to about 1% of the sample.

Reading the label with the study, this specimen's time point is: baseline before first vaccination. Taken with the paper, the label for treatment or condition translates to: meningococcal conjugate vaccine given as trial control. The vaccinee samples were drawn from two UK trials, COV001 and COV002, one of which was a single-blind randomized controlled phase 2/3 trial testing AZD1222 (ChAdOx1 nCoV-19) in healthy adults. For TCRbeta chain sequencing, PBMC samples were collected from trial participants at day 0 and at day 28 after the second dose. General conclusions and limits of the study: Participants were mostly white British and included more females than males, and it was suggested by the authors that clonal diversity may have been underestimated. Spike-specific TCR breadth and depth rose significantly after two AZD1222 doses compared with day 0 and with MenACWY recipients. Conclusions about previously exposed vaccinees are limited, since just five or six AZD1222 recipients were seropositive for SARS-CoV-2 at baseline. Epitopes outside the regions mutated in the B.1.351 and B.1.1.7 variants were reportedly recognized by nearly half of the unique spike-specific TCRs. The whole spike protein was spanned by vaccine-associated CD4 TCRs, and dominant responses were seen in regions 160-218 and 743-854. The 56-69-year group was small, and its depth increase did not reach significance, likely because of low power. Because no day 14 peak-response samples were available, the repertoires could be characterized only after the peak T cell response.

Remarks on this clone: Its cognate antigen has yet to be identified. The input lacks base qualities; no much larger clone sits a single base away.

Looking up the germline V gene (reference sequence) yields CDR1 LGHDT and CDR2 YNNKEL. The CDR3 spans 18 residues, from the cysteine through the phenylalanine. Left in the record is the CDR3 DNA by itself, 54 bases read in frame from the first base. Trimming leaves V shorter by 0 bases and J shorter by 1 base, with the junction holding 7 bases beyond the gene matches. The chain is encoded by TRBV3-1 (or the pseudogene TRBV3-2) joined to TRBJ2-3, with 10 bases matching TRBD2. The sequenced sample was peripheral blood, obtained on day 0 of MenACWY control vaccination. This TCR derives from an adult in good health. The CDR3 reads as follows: CASSQDPHSGGGTDTQYF. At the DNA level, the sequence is TGTGCCAGCAGCCAAGATCCCCACAGCGGGGGGGGCACAGATACGCAGTATTTT.